This paragraph reports one TCR beta chain. This receptor's antigen is unknown. No base qualities exist here, and no much larger clone lies one base off it. Each donor gave one peripheral blood draw, averaging approximately 0.11 L, which was collected into heparinised tubes. Naive, central memory, regulatory and stem cell-like memory CD4+ T cells were sorted on a BD FACSAria II using a panel including CD45RO, CCR7, CD25, CD127, CD95 and CD27. All sorted populations exceeded 95% purity. PBMCs were separated immediately by Lymphoprep density gradient centrifugation and were stained directly, without being cultured. So that batch effects would be minimized, each experiment stained and sorted samples in pairs, pairing one healthy donor with one patient. This sample was taken from a study of beta chain features in type 1 diabetes (dated by TCRdb to the late 2010s). Study-wide context: Mean age, gender distribution, total cell number and subset yield were not different between patients and healthy donors. A total of roughly 99,000,000 sorted cells were examined across all samples, and the number of cells per subset was strongly correlated with RNA yield. Naive and central memory subsets were obtained from all 30 or so donors, but regulatory and stem cell-like memory subsets were isolated from only 8 patients and about 8 healthy donors. The study compared the TCRB repertoires of sorted circulating CD4+ T cell subsets in recently diagnosed type 1 diabetes patients with those in matched healthy donors.

The CDR3, from cysteine to phenylalanine, totals 15 residues. The retained sequence is limited to the CDR3, 45 bases, with the frame set at the first base. V is pruned by 6 bases and J by 4 bases, leaving 8 bases of the junction without a gene match. The germline V gene encodes CDR1 SGHRS and CDR2 YFSETQ. Here is what the overall study found, with its caveats: Shorter templates might have been favored by PCR, but patient and control samples were amplified and corrected together, so both groups would have been affected equally by any skew. At VDJ recombination sites, type 1 diabetes patients had fewer insertions and more deleted nucleotides, which implies abnormalities in thymic rearrangement. Naive, central memory and regulatory TCRB repertoires appeared more similar among patients than among healthy donors. Because cDNA was sequenced instead of genomic DNA, highly expressing activated cells could be over-represented, though the groups showed no difference in activation or CD3 levels. Only small numbers of individuals were included in the HLA sub-analyses, which left unresolved whether HLA type had any influence on TCRB rearrangement. Type 1 diabetes patients showed a moderate but significant shortening of TCRB CDR3 length in all four CD4+ subsets.

The entire amount of isolated RNA was reverse transcribed using the High Capacity cDNA Reverse Transcription Kit, so the sequenced TCRB transcripts were expressed ones. Deep immunoSEQ sequencing was applied to naive, central memory and regulatory T cell samples, giving an average of roughly 3.3 million total reads per sample. Sorted cells were lysed in RLT buffer, and RNA was extracted using DNase-treated RNeasy Micro or Mini kits according to cell number. To prevent cross-contamination, every cell subset was processed on its own, while patient and healthy donor samples were processed together. Using the immunoSEQ multiplex PCR, TCRB sequences were amplified from cDNA into 87-bp fragments spanning the CDR3 region. Amplicons were sequenced on the Illumina HiSeq platform. In the paper's pipeline: PCR bias was computationally corrected using synthetic template baselines, reads within Hamming distance 2 were collapsed, and singletons that could not be merged were discarded. Reads were aligned against IMGT so that V, D and J genes, CDR3 length and insertions or deletions at six rearrangement sites could be assigned. Within each subset, clonotype counts were normalized to the number of sorted cells before true diversity and Gini coefficients were calculated with the tcR R package. The overlap coefficient, calculated on TCRB nucleotide sequences, was used to quantify repertoire sharing. Out-of-frame TCRB sequences from naive cells were analyzed to stand in for the pre-selection repertoire. TCRdb holds this immuneACCESS table with in-frame rearrangements only. Some clones are missing; in checked studies, unresolved V genes explain under half, and the rest has no known cause. Clonal size and the V and J genes are those of that table, whereas D and trimming came from the DNA. The sample table contains over 500,000 clones; only one count was recorded for roughly 15% of them. Under 0.095% of the sample belongs to the ten largest clones.

The sequence joins TRBV5-1 to TRBJ2-1; 9 bases in the junction line up with TRBD1. Material: naive CD4+ T cells from blood. Reading the label with the study, this specimen's cell subset or site is: true naive CD4+ T cells. The receptor's source is a man aged 18 to 35 in good health. The DNA is as follows: TGCGCCAGCAACCCGGGACAGGGTTCATACAATGAGCAGTTCTTC. It codes for CASNPGQGSYNEQFF.